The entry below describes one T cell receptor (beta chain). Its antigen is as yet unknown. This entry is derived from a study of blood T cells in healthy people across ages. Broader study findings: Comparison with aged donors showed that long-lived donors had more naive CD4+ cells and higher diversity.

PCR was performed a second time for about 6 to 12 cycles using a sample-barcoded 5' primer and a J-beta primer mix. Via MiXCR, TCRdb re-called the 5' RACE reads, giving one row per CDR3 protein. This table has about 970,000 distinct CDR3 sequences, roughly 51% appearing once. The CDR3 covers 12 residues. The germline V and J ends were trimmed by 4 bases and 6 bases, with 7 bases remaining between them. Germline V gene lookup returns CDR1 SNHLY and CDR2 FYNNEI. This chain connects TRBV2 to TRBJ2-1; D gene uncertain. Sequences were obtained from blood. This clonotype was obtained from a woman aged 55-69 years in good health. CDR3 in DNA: TGTGCCAGCAGTGCTCGGAGCAATGAGCAGTTCTTC. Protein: CASSARSNEQFF.